This TCR beta chain was documented in a study of T cell repertoires in cytomegalovirus infection. Across the study: CMV epitopes that were recently identified and HLA-C-restricted were used alongside well-studied HLA-B-restricted ones.

About this clonotype: As yet, its antigen is unknown.

One entry per CDR3 protein results from TCRdb running MiXCR on the reads. Here the sample spans about 770,000 distinct CDR3 sequences, almost 30% being singletons. The CDR3 sequence is 16 residues long. Germline V gene sequence: CDR1 SGHVS, CDR2 FQNEAQ. Losses at the gene ends were 2 bases for V and 5 bases for J; bases not matched to a gene: 8. This TCR came from a human donor in good health (CMV status not recorded). Some clones in this sample may be carry-over from other donors' samples. Material: cultured CD8+ T cells from PBMCs, obtained from culture after CMV antigen stimulation. The chain is built from TRBV7-8 and TRBJ2-1, with 8 bases matching TRBD1. The CDR3 loop reads CASSLLDREEDNEQFF. DNA of the CDR3: TGTGCCAGCAGCTTACTGGACAGGGAAGAGGACAATGAGCAGTTCTTC.